This T cell receptor (beta chain) came from a study of shared clonotypes between healthy human individuals. V was trimmed by 0 bases and J by 0 bases, leaving 14 bases between them. The V gene's germline CDR1 is ENHRY and CDR2 SYGVKD. The CDR3 is made up of 18 amino acids. TCRdb's table, derived via immunoSEQ multiplex PCR, lists solely in-frame clones and lacks some. Among roughly 2.2 million clones listed, 80% to 95% were seen once. The genes are TRBV10-3 and TRBJ1-4, with D possibly being TRBD1 (6 bases). The sample consisted of naive CD4+ T cells from PBMCs. The sample's subset: CD45RA+ positively selected. This TCR was sampled from a man between 18 and 29 years old in good health. Some clones in this sample may be carry-over from other donors' samples. This CDR3 reads CAISESGGEKATNEKLFF. In nucleotides, the CDR3 is TGTGCCATCAGTGAGTCGGGGGGCGAGAAGGCAACTAATGAAAAACTGTTTTTT.